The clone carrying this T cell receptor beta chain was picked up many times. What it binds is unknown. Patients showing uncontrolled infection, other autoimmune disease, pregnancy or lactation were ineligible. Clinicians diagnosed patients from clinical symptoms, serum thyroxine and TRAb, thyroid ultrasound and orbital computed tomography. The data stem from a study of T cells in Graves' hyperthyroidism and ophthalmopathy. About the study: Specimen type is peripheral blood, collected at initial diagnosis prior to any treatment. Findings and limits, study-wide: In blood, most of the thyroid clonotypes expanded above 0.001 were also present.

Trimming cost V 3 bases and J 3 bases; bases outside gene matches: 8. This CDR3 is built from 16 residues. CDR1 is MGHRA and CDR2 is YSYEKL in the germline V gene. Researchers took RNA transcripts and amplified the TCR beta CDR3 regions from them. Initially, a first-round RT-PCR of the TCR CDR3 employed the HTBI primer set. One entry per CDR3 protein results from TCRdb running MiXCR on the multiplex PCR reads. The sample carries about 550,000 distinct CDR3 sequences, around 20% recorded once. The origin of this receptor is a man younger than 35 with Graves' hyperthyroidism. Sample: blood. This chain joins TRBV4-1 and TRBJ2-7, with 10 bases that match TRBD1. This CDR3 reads CASSHPMDRGGYEQYF. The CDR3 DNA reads TGCGCCAGCAGCCACCCCATGGACAGGGGGGGCTACGAGCAGTACTTC.